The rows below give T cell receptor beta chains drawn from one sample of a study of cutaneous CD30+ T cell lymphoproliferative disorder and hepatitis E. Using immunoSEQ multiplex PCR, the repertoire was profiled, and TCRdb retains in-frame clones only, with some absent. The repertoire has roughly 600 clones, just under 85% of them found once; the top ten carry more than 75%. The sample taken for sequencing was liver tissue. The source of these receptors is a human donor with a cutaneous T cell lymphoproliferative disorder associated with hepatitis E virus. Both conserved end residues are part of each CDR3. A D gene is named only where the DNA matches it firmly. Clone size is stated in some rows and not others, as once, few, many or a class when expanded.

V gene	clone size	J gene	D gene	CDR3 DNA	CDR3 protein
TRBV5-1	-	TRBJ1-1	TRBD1	TGCGCCAGCAGGATGACAGGGAGCACTGAAGCTTTCTTT	CASRMTGSTEAFF
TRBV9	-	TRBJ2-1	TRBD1	TGTGCCAGCAGCGCCCTAGACAGGGTGTTTAACAATGAGCAGTTCTTC	CASSALDRVFNNEQFF
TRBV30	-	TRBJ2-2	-	TGTGCCTGGAGTGTAGGGGCCGGGGAGCTGTTTTTT	CAWSVGAGELFF
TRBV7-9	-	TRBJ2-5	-	TGTGCCAGCAGCCCCGGACTGTCCCAAGAGACCCAGTACTTC	CASSPGLSQETQYF
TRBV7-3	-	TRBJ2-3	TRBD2	TGTGCCAGCACCCTAGCGGGGGCCCGCACAGATACGCAGTATTTT	CASTLAGARTDTQYF
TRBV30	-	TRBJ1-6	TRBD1	TGTGCCTGGAGCGCCGGACAGGGTTGGAGTTCACCCCTCCACTTT	CAWSAGQGWSSPLHF
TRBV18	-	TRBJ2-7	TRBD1	TGTGCCAGCTCACCAGAAGGTAGCTTTTCGGACAGGAGGAACTACGAGCAGTACTTC	CASSPEGSFSDRRNYEQYF
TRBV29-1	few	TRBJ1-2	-	TGCAGCGTTAGGGGAACACAGGAGGAGAAGTATGGCTACACCTTC	CSVRGTQEEKYGYTF
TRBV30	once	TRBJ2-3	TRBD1	TGTGCCTGGGGCGGACAGGGCACAGATACGCAGTATTTT	CAWGGQGTDTQYF
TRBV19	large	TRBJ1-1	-	TGTGCCAGTAGTCCCTCGGGGGTTGAAGCTTTCTTT	CASSPSGVEAFF
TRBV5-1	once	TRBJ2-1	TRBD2	TGCGCCAGCAGCCCCTCCGGGACTACGAGAGGTGAGCAGTTCTTC	CASSPSGTTRGEQFF
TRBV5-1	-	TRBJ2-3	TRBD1	TGCGCCAGCAGCTACAGGGGGCTTAGCACAGATACGCAGTATTTT	CASSYRGLSTDTQYF
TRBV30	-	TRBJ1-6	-	TGTGCCTGGAGTGTCTGGAATTCACCCCTCCACTTT	CAWSVWNSPLHF
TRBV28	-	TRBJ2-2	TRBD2	TGTGCCAGCAGTCCTTCCCTAGCGGGAGAGGACACCGGGGAGCTGTTTTTT	CASSPSLAGEDTGELFF
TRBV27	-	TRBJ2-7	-	TGTGCCAGCAGTTTATCAGGTATCCTATACGAGCAGTACTTC	CASSLSGILYEQYF
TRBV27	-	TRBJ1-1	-	TGTGCCAGCAGTTTGGTTGGATTTATGAACACTGAAGCTTTCTTT	CASSLVGFMNTEAFF
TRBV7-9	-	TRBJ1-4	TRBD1	TGTGCCAGCAGCTTCCGACAGGGAAAAAATGAAAAACTGTTTTTT	CASSFRQGKNEKLFF
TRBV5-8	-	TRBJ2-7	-	TGTGCCAGCAGCTCTCAAAGGCTCGACTTAATATCCTACGAGCAGTACTTC	CASSSQRLDLISYEQYF
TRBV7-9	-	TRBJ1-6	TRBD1	TGTGCCAGCAGCTCGATTGGCGGGACAGGAAAGTCAACGTCTTCACCCCTCCACTTT	CASSSIGGTGKSTSSPLHF